The following is a T cell receptor beta chain sequence with its context. These data belong to a study of shared clonotypes between healthy human individuals. About the study: With ages of 18 to 49, the donors were a couple of women and a few men.

This CDR3 contains 12 residues. V lost 5 bases and J lost 10, with 14 bases in between. Germline CDR1 is SEHNR and CDR2 is FQNEAQ (reference sequence). Profiling relied on immunoSEQ multiplex PCR, and the TCRdb table lists in-frame clones only, not all of them. The sample has 1 million to 1.3 million clones, about 80% seen once; the top ten hold roughly 0.62%. The chain combines TRBV7-9 with TRBJ1-1; D perhaps matches TRBD1 (6 bases). The source is a man younger than 35 in good health. Some clones in this sample may be carry-over from other donors' samples. Sequencing was done on a sample of memory CD4+ T cells from PBMCs. Subset indicated: CD45RA-negative fraction. CDR3: CASSQTGPIAFF. The CDR3, as DNA: TGTGCCAGCAGCCAAACAGGGCCGATAGCTTTCTTT.